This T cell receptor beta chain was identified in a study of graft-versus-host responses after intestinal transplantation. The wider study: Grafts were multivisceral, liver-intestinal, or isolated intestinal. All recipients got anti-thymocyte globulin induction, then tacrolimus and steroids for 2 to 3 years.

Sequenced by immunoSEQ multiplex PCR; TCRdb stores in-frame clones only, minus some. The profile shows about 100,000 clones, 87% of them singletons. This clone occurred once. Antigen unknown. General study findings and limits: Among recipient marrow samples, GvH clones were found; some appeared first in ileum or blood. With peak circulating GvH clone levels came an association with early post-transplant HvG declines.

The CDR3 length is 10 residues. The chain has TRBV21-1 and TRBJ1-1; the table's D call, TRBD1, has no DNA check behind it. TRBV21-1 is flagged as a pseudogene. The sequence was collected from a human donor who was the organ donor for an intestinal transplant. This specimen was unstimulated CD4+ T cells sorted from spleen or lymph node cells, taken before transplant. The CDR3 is CASTGGEAFF. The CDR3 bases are TGTGCCAGCACAGGGGGCGAAGCTTTCTTT.